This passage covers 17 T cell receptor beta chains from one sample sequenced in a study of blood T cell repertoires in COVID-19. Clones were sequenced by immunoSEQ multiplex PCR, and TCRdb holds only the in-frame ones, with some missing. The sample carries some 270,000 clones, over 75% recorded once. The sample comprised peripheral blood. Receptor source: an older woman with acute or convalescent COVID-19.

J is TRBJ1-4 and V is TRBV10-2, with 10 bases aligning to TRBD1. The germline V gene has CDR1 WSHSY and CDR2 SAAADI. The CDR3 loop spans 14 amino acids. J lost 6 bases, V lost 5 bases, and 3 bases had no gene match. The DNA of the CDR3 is TGCGCCAGCAGTCGGACAGGGGGGGATGAAAAACTGTTTTTT. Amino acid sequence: CASSRTGGDEKLFF.

The CDR3 bases are TGTGCCGCAAAACCCGGGACAGGGGGCTATGGCTACACCTTC. Its protein is CAAKPGTGGYGYTF. This rearrangement joins TRBV19 to TRBJ1-2; 11 bases align to TRBD1. CDR3 size: 14 residues. Germline assignment: CDR1 LNHDA and CDR2 SQIVND (reference sequence). Trimming at V came to 11 bases and at J to 4 bases, leaving 9 bases not matched to a gene.

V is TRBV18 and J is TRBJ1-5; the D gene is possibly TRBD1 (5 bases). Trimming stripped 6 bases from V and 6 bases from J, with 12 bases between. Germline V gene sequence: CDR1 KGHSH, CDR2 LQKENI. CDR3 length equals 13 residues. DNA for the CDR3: TGTGCCAGCTCGGGGGGATCGGGTCAGCCCCAGCATTTT. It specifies CASSGGSGQPQHF.

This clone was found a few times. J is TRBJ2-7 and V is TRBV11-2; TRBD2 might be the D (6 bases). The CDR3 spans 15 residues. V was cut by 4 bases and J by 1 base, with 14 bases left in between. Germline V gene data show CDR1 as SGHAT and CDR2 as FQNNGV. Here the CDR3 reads CASSSRRGKSYEQYF. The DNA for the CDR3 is TGTGCCAGCAGCTCAAGACGGGGGAAATCCTACGAGCAGTACTTC.

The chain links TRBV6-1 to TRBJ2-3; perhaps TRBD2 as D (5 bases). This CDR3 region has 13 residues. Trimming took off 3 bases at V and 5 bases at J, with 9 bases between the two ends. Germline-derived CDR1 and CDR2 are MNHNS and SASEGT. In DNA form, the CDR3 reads TGTGCCAGCAGTGACGGACTCGGAGATACGCAGTATTTT. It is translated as CASSDGLGDTQYF.

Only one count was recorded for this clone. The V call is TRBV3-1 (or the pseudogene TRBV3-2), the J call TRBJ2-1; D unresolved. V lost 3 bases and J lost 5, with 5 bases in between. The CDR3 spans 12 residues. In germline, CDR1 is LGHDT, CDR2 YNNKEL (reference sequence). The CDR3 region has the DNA TGTGCCAGCAGCCAGCCAGACAATGAGCAGTTCTTC. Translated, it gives CASSQPDNEQFF.

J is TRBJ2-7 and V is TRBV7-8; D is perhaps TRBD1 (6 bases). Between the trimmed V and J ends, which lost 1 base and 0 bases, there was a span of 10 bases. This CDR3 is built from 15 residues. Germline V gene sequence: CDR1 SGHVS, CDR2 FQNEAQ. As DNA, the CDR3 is TGTGCCAGCAGCTTAGTCCGGGACACCTCCTACGAGCAGTACTTC. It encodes CASSLVRDTSYEQYF.

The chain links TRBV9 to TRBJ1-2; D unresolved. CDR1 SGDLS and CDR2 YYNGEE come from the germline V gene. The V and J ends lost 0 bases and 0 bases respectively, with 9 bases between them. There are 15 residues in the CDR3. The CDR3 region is CASSVATAANYGYTF. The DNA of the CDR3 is TGTGCCAGCAGCGTAGCTACCGCGGCTAACTATGGCTACACCTTC.

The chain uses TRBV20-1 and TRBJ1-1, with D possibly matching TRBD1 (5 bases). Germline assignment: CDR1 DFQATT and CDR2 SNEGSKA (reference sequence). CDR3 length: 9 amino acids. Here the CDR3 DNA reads TGCAGCCCGGGGGATGAAGCTTTCTTT. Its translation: CSPGDEAFF.

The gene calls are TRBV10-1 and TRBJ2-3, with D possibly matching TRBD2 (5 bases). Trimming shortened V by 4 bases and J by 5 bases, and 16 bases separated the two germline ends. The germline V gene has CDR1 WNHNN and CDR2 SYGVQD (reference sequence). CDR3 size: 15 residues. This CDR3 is CASSGRGDSVDTQYF. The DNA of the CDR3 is TGCGCCAGCAGTGGACGGGGAGATTCGGTAGATACGCAGTATTTT.

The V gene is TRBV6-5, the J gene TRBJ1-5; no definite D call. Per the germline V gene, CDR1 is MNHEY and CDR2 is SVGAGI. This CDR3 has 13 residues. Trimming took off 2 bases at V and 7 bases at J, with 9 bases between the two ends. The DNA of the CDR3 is TGTGCCAGCAGTTACCTGGGCGCCCAGCCCCAGCATTTT. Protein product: CASSYLGAQPQHF.

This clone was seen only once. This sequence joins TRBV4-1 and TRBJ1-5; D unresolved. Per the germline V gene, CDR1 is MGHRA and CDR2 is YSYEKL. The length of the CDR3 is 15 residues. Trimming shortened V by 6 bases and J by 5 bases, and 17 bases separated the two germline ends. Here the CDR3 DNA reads TGCGCCAGCAGTCCCCAATTGTTCGGTCATCAGCCCCAGCATTTT. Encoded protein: CASSPQLFGHQPQHF.

The CDR3 DNA is TGTGCCAGCTCACCAGGGGGGGACGGCACCACTGAAGCTTTCTTT. Protein product: CASSPGGDGTTEAFF. V and J are TRBV18 and TRBJ1-1; possible D gene TRBD1, 5 bases. V lost 2 bases and J 4 bases, leaving 14 bases between the germline ends. Germline CDR1 is KGHSH and CDR2 is LQKENI. The CDR3 consists of 15 residues.

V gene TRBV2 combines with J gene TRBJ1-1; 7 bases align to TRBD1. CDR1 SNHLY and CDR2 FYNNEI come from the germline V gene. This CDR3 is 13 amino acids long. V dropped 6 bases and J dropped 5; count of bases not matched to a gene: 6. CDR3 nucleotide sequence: TGTGCCAGCAGGGACAGGAAGTTGACTGAAGCTTTCTTT. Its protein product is CASRDRKLTEAFF.

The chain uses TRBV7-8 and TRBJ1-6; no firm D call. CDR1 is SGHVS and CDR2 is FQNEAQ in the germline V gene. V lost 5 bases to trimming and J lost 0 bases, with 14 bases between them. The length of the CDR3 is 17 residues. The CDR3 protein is CASSPKIGSSYNSPLHF. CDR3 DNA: TGTGCCAGCAGCCCAAAGATAGGGAGCTCCTATAATTCACCCCTCCACTTT.

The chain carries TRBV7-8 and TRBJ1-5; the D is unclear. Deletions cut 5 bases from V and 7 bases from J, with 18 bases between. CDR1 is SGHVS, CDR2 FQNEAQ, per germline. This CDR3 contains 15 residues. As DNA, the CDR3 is TGTGCCAGCAGCCTCGGGATAGGAGGGAGGCAGCCCCAGCATTTT. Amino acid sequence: CASSLGIGGRQPQHF. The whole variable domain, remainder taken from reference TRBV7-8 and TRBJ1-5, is GAGVSQSPRYKVAKRGQDVALRCDPISGHVSLFWYQQALGQGPEFLTYFQNEAQLDKSGLPSDRFFAERPEGSVSTLKIQRTQQEDSAVYLCASSLGIGGRQPQHFGDGTRLSIL.

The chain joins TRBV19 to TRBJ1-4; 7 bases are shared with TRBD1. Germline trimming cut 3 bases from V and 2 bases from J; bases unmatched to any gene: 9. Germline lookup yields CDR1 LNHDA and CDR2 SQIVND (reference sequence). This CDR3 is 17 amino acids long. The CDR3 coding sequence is TGTGCCAGTAGTATCAGTACAGGGGATTCCACTAATGAAAAACTGTTTTTT. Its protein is CASSISTGDSTNEKLFF.